The 20 T cell receptor beta chains presented below share a single source sample, sequenced in a study. In TCRdb, the 5' RACE reads were re-called with MiXCR into one record per CDR3 protein. Among some 8,200 distinct CDR3 sequences listed, around 40% were seen once. The sample taken for sequencing was tumor-infiltrating memory CD4+ T cells sorted from the breast tumor. Subset indicated: memory CD4+ T cells, CD4+CD45RO+CD25-. The receptors here all came from a female donor with breast cancer.

This clonotype was seen repeatedly, ten times or more. The chain is built from TRBV20-1 and TRBJ1-1; a possible D gene is TRBD1 (5 bases). The V gene's germline CDR1 is DFQATT and CDR2 SNEGSKA (reference sequence). Trimming cost V 3 bases and J 0 bases, with 17 bases left between them. The CDR3 covers 16 residues. The DNA of the CDR3 is TGCAGTGCTAGGGGGAACAGGAGGGAGCTGAACACTGAAGCTTTCTTT. The encoded protein is CSARGNRRELNTEAFF.

The chain has TRBV20-1 and TRBJ1-5; D ambiguous. Germline CDR1 and CDR2: DFQATT and SNEGSKA (reference sequence). Trimming stripped 3 bases from V and 0 bases from J, with 9 bases between. The CDR3 has 14 amino acids. CDR3 amino acids: CSARHPYSNQPQHF. The CDR3 nucleotides are TGCAGTGCTAGGCACCCTTATAGCAATCAGCCCCAGCATTTT.

The chain couples TRBV6-5 to TRBJ2-7, with D possibly being TRBD1 (6 bases). Trimming removed 5 bases from V and 3 bases from J, with 11 bases in between. Germline lookup yields CDR1 MNHEY and CDR2 SVGAGI. The CDR3 spans 13 residues. CDR3 residues: CASSPRRGYEQYF. The CDR3 DNA follows: TGTGCCAGCAGTCCCCGCAGGGGCTACGAGCAGTACTTC.

This clonotype is classed as medium-sized. The rearrangement joins TRBV24-1 to TRBJ1-3; unclear D gene. Germline CDR1 reads KGHDR; CDR2 reads SFDVKD. Trimming cost V 10 bases and J 3 bases, with 15 bases left between them. CDR3 length: 14 amino acids. The CDR3 protein is CATSDMMDGNTIYF. DNA for the CDR3: TGTGCCACGTCTGACATGATGGATGGAAACACCATATATTTT.

At least ten counts were recorded for this clonotype. The CDR3 bases are TGTGCCAGCAGCGCTCCGGTGGAGACCCAGTACTTC. Translation: CASSAPVETQYF. The chain couples TRBV11-2 to TRBJ2-5; D not resolved. V gave up 5 bases and J gave up 5 bases, with 9 bases separating them. The CDR3 has 12 amino acids. Per germline, CDR1 SGHAT and CDR2 FQNNGV.

In its sample, this clonotype is medium-sized. The rearrangement links TRBV20-1 to TRBJ2-7; D is unresolved. The CDR3 has 12 amino acids. The V end was cut by 1 base, the J end by 5 bases, with 9 bases between. Germline V gene sequence: CDR1 DFQATT, CDR2 SNEGSKA (reference sequence). The DNA for the CDR3 is TGCAGTGCTAGAGCGTATAAGGACGAGCAGTACTTC. The encoded protein is CSARAYKDEQYF.

CDR3 in DNA: TGTGCCAGCAGCCCAAAGACAGGGGCTTACGAGCAGTACTTC. Translating it yields CASSPKTGAYEQYF. The chain carries TRBV6-5 and TRBJ2-7; 8 bases fit TRBD1. Germline V CDR1 and CDR2: MNHEY, SVGAGI. The CDR3 sequence is 14 residues long. Unmatched junction bases numbered 8, after V lost 6 bases and J lost 4 bases.

This clonotype was picked up a small number of times. A read error may be the cause here, since a much bigger clone is one base away. The genes are TRBV4-1 and TRBJ2-2; D is perhaps TRBD2 (5 bases). Deletions cut 6 bases from V and 3 bases from J, with 14 bases between. The CDR3 sequence is 15 residues long. Germline lookup yields CDR1 MGHRA and CDR2 YSYEKL. CDR3 sequence reads: CASRPEASYTGELFF. CDR3 nucleotides: TGCGCCAGCAGGCCGGAGGCCTCTTACACCGGGGAGCTGTTTTTT.

J is TRBJ1-2 and V is TRBV12-3 or TRBV12-4, with 7 bases aligning to TRBD1. The V and J ends lost 5 bases and 4 bases, in that order; junction bases with no gene match: 10. This CDR3 is 15 amino acids long. The CDR3 spells CASSLRDSFSYGYTF. The CDR3 nucleotides are TGTGCCAGCAGTCTACGGGACAGCTTCAGCTATGGCTACACCTTC.

The chain is built from TRBV6-5 and TRBJ2-5, with 11 bases aligning to TRBD2. The CDR3 spans 15 residues. Germline CDR1 is MNHEY and CDR2 is SVGAGI. After removal of 6 bases from V and 4 bases from J, the junction contained 7 bases not matched to a gene. The CDR3 DNA reads TGTGCCAGCAGGTCGACTAGCGGGAAGGGAGAGACCCAGTACTTC. Residues: CASRSTSGKGETQYF.

Notes on this clonotype: A read error may be the cause here, since a much bigger clone is one base away. The CDR3 reads CAGSPGPASYNEQFF. The CDR3 DNA reads TGTGCCGGCTCACCGGGACCGGCGTCCTACAATGAGCAGTTCTTC. The gene calls are TRBV18 and TRBJ2-1; possibly TRBD1 or TRBD2 for D (5 bases each). Looked up from germline, CDR1 is KGHSH and CDR2 is LQKENI. This CDR3 contains 15 residues.

V gene TRBV7-2 combines with J gene TRBJ2-1; 7 nucleotides agree with TRBD2. Germline CDR1 is SGHTA and CDR2 is FQGNSA. The ends lost 8 bases at V and 9 bases at J; junction bases unmatched: 19. CDR3 length: 16 residues. The CDR3 sequence: CASGRGGYTQHGEQFF. CDR3 nucleotide sequence: TGTGCCAGCGGGAGGGGCGGGTATACACAGCATGGTGAGCAGTTCTTC. The complete variable domain, with remaining parts taken from reference TRBV7-2 and TRBJ2-1, reads GAGVSQSPSNKVTEKGKDVELRCDPISGHTALYWYRQSLGQGLEFLIYFQGNSAPDKSGLPSDRFSAERTGGSVSTLTIQRTQQEDSAVYLCASGRGGYTQHGEQFFGPGTRLTVL.

By share, this clonotype ranks as medium-sized. The chain has TRBV24-1 and TRBJ2-1; TRBD2 aligns across 8 bases. J lost 6 bases, V lost 3 bases, and 9 bases had no gene match. CDR1 and CDR2 from the germline V gene are KGHDR and SFDVKD. This CDR3 is built from 16 residues. CDR3 sequence reads: CATSDPSPAGANEQFF. The CDR3 coding sequence is TGTGCCACCAGTGATCCAAGCCCAGCGGGAGCCAATGAGCAGTTCTTC.

CDR3 coding DNA: TGCAGTGCTCAGAGGGGGGAGGACTATGGCTACACCTTC. This encodes CSAQRGEDYGYTF. This rearrangement joins TRBV20-1 to TRBJ1-2, with D tentatively TRBD1 (6 bases). This CDR3 region has 13 residues. V was shortened by 5 bases and J by 3 bases, with 13 bases between the two germline ends. Germline V gene data show CDR1 as DFQATT and CDR2 as SNEGSKA (reference sequence).

This clonotype was observed a handful of times. The chain uses TRBV2 and TRBJ1-4; D is possibly TRBD1 (5 bases). There are 15 residues in the CDR3. In germline, CDR1 is SNHLY, CDR2 FYNNEI. Trimming cost V 6 bases and J 7 bases, with 18 bases left between them. The CDR3 nucleotides are TGTGCCAGCAGCAACCCCCGGGGGGTCGTTGAAAAACTGTTTTTT. This codes for CASSNPRGVVEKLFF.

Judged by abundance, this clonotype is medium-sized. This chain joins TRBV5-4 and TRBJ2-3, with 11 bases lining up with TRBD2. V shed 4 bases and J 6 bases; nucleotides not matched to a gene: 7. Germline V lookup: CDR1 SGHNT, CDR2 YYREEE (reference sequence). The CDR3 length is 15 residues. The CDR3 DNA sequence: TGTGCCAGCAGCCCCAGACTAGCGGGGCTGGATACGCAGTATTTT. Translating it yields CASSPRLAGLDTQYF.

The gene calls are TRBV30 and TRBJ1-2; tentatively, D is TRBD1 (6 bases). This CDR3 is 14 amino acids long. Germline values: CDR1 GTSNPN, CDR2 SVGIG (reference sequence). Trimming stripped 3 bases from V and 4 bases from J, with 15 bases between. DNA for the CDR3: TGTGCCTGGAGCCCTACGGACAGCCGCTATGGCTACACCTTC. It specifies CAWSPTDSRYGYTF. Full variable domain (outside the CDR3, taken from reference TRBV30 and TRBJ1-2): SQTIHQWPATLVQPVGSPLSLECTVEGTSNPNLYWYRQAAGRGLQLLFYSVGIGQISSEVPQNLSASRPQDRQFILSSKKLLLSDSGFYLCAWSPTDSRYGYTFGSGTRLTVV.

J is TRBJ2-7 and V is TRBV7-2; D may be TRBD2 (5 bases). This CDR3 has 15 amino acids. Trimming left V 3 bases short and J 1 base short, with 13 bases between. Germline values: CDR1 SGHTA, CDR2 FQGNSA. CDR3 DNA: TGTGCCAGCAGCTTTTCAGGTGGCGGGTCCTACGAGCAGTACTTC. Protein sequence: CASSFSGGGSYEQYF.

By its share, this clonotype is medium-sized. J is TRBJ2-7 and V is TRBV3-1; the D is unclear. The CDR3 extends over 15 amino acids. The V end was cut by 4 bases, the J end by 3 bases, with 16 bases between. Germline lookup yields CDR1 LGHDT and CDR2 YNNKEL (reference sequence). CDR3 in DNA: TGTGCCAGCAGCCCCACAGATCCCACCCTCTACGAGCAGTACTTC. This encodes CASSPTDPTLYEQYF.

This sequence joins TRBV7-3 and TRBJ2-1; tentatively, D is TRBD1 or TRBD2 (6 bases each). Trimming removed 1 base at V and 6 bases at J, with 13 bases between. Germline lookup yields CDR1 SGHTA and CDR2 FQGTGA. The CDR3 is 15 residues long. The CDR3 sequence is CASSLRAGHSNEQFF. Here the CDR3 DNA reads TGTGCCAGCAGCTTAAGGGCGGGACACTCCAATGAGCAGTTCTTC.